This record covers a single T cell receptor beta chain. The data derive from a study of blood T cell repertoires in COVID-19. For the study at large: T cells, B-cell-depleted T cells, or PBMCs provided the cDNA or gDNA that served as material.

The protocol was immunoSEQ multiplex PCR, while the TCRdb copy is restricted to in-frame clones and leaves out a portion. The sample contains 280,000 or so clones, roughly nine tenths of which appear only once. This clonotype was sampled from a woman between 50 and 59 years old who had been exposed to COVID-19. Sequencing was carried out using PBMCs or T cells enriched from blood (not recorded which).

The CDR3 DNA follows: TGTGCCAGCAGCTCCACAGGGGGGTGGGAGACCCAGTACTTC. This encodes CASSSTGGWETQYF. The chain couples TRBV7-9 to TRBJ2-5, with TRBD1 identical over 8 bases. Germline V gene sequence: CDR1 SEHNR, CDR2 FQNEAQ (reference sequence). This CDR3 region has 14 residues. V lost 4 bases, J lost 5 bases, and 6 bases stayed unmatched. Filled out from reference TRBV7-9 and TRBJ2-5, the complete variable domain reads DTGVSQNPRHKITKRGQNVTFRCDPISEHNRLYWYRQTLGQGPEFLTYFQNEAQLEKSRLLSDRFSAERPKGSFSTLEIQRTEQGDSAMYLCASSSTGGWETQYFGPGTRLLVL.